These 27 T cell receptor beta chains were sequenced from one sample in a study of long-term antiretroviral therapy in people with HIV. Sequencing relied on immunoSEQ assay v3.0, run at survey level. TCRdb keeps only in-frame clones here, not all; method: immunoSEQ multiplex PCR. The table records about 22,000 clones, around 80% of them present only once. Specimen: unsorted PBMCs, collected 0.5 years before starting antiretroviral therapy. Source of these receptors: a man in his forties or fifties with HIV.

V and J are TRBV7-2 and TRBJ2-7; possibly TRBD1 for D (8 bases). From germline, CDR1 is SGHTA and CDR2 FQGNSA. This CDR3 contains 15 residues. Trimming took off 2 bases at V and 3 bases at J, with 14 bases between the two ends. In DNA form, the CDR3 reads TGTGCCAGCAGCTTAAGGACAGGGAGGGACTACGAGCAGTACTTC. Translation: CASSLRTGRDYEQYF.

The chain carries TRBV18 and TRBJ2-3; D remains unclear. V was pared by 6 bases and J by 6 bases, with 13 bases between. The CDR3 contains 13 residues. In germline, CDR1 is KGHSH, CDR2 LQKENI. The CDR3 DNA reads as TGTGCCAGCTCGTCTGCCTACCCCGATACGCAGTATTTT. Translation gives CASSSAYPDTQYF.

The chain couples TRBV6-5 to TRBJ2-7; a possible D gene is TRBD2 (5 bases). V was pared by 0 bases and J by 0 bases, with 12 bases between. Germline CDR1 MNHEY, CDR2 SVGAGI. This CDR3 region has 16 residues. The CDR3 region has the DNA TGTGCCAGCAGTTACTCACAAGGAGGCGCCTCCTACGAGCAGTACTTC. Amino acid sequence: CASSYSQGGASYEQYF.

This sequence joins TRBV29-1 and TRBJ1-1; D is uncertain. CDR1 and CDR2 from the germline V gene are SQVTM and ANQGSEA. Deletions cut 7 bases from V and 4 bases from J, with 13 bases between. This CDR3 is built from 12 residues. CDR3 loop: CSGSSFITEAFF. In DNA form, the CDR3 reads TGCAGCGGCTCCTCATTTATCACTGAAGCTTTCTTT.

This chain links TRBV27 with TRBJ2-2; D gene uncertain. CDR1 and CDR2 (germline): MNHEY, SMNVEV (reference sequence). The CDR3 has 12 amino acids. Deletions cut 3 bases from V and 4 bases from J, with 3 bases between. In DNA, the CDR3 is TGTGCCAGCAGTTTTGGCACCGGGGAGCTGTTTTTT. This sequence encodes CASSFGTGELFF.

The rearrangement joins TRBV21-1 to TRBJ2-7; the D segment call TRBD1 is taken from the table without a DNA check. TRBV21-1 is labeled a pseudogene. The CDR3 sequence is 14 residues long. The CDR3 reads CASSNTVCSYEQYF. The DNA for the CDR3 is TGTGCCAGCAGCAACACAGTTTGCTCCTACGAGCAGTACTTC.

This clone was seen once. The chain couples TRBV30 to TRBJ2-5; no reliable D call. The CDR3 extends over 15 amino acids. The V gene lost 0 bases and the J gene lost 0 bases, with 11 bases spanning the gap. Germline assignment: CDR1 GTSNPN and CDR2 SVGIG (reference sequence). DNA for the CDR3: TGTGCCTGGAGTGTCTCTCATGGGTACCAAGAGACCCAGTACTTC. As protein: CAWSVSHGYQETQYF.

The J gene is TRBJ2-1, the V gene TRBV29-1, with D unresolved. With 6 bases removed from V and 4 bases from J, the gap between germline ends came to 13 bases. The CDR3 consists of 13 residues. CDR1 and CDR2 (germline): SQVTM, ANQGSEA. The CDR3 DNA is TGCAGCGTGATACTTGGGGTTTACAATGAGCAGTTCTTC. This translates into CSVILGVYNEQFF.

This sequence joins TRBV9 and TRBJ1-2, with 8 bases matching TRBD1. The V gene's germline CDR1 is SGDLS and CDR2 YYNGEE. V shed 3 bases, J shed 5 bases, and the junction held 12 bases outside the gene matches. The CDR3 runs 16 residues. The CDR3 loop is CASSELPGDRWYGYTF. CDR3 bases: TGTGCCAGCAGCGAGCTGCCCGGGGACAGGTGGTATGGCTACACCTTC.

V gene TRBV28 combines with J gene TRBJ1-5; D is ambiguous. The CDR3 is 11 amino acids. CDR1 and CDR2 from the germline V gene are MDHEN and SYDVKM. Trimming took 6 bases from V and 7 from J, leaving 7 bases between them. The CDR3 is CASRGRQPQHF. The CDR3 DNA reads as TGTGCCAGCAGGGGAAGGCAGCCCCAGCATTTT. Drawing the rest from reference TRBV28 and TRBJ1-5, the complete variable domain is DVKVTQSSRYLVKRTGEKVFLECVQDMDHENMFWYRQDPGLGLRLIYFSYDVKMKEKGDIPEGYSVSREKKERFSLILESASTNQTSMYLCASRGRQPQHFGDGTRLSIL.

The chain employs TRBV6-5 and TRBJ1-2; D gene ambiguous. Looked up from germline, CDR1 is MNHEY and CDR2 is SVGAGI. Trimming took 7 bases from V and 0 from J, leaving 15 bases between them. CDR3 size: 15 residues. The CDR3 loop is CASTPTWGANYGYTF. In nucleotides, the CDR3 is TGTGCCAGCACTCCTACCTGGGGAGCTAACTATGGCTACACCTTC.

The rearrangement joins TRBV14 to TRBJ2-1; tentatively, D is TRBD2 (6 bases). The CDR3 is 16 amino acids. CDR1 SGHDN and CDR2 FVKESK come from the germline V gene. V was trimmed by 0 bases and J by 2 bases, leaving 11 bases between them. CDR3 sequence: CASSQDIAEPYNEQFF. The CDR3 nucleotides read TGTGCCAGCAGCCAAGATATAGCGGAACCCTACAATGAGCAGTTCTTC.

This chain uses TRBV29-1 with TRBJ2-2; unclear D gene. Trimming left V 2 bases short and J 1 base short, with 11 bases between. Germline V CDR1 and CDR2: SQVTM, ANQGSEA. The CDR3 extends over 15 amino acids. The CDR3: CSVETPKGNTGELFF. CDR3 nucleotides: TGCAGCGTTGAAACTCCAAAGGGGAACACCGGGGAGCTGTTTTTT.

CDR3 sequence reads: CASSYSRAGYTF. CDR3 nucleotides: TGTGCCAGCAGTTACTCAAGGGCGGGCTACACCTTC. The J gene is TRBJ1-2, the V gene TRBV6-6; D is ambiguous. The V end lost 0 bases, the J end lost 8 bases, and 7 bases lay between the germline ends. Germline V lookup: CDR1 MNHNY, CDR2 SVGAGI (reference sequence). The CDR3 loop spans 12 amino acids.

This clone has a single count. The gene calls are TRBV14 and TRBJ1-1, with D perhaps matching TRBD1 (5 bases). V was cut by 0 bases and J by 5 bases, with 13 bases left in between. CDR1 and CDR2 (germline): SGHDN, FVKESK. This CDR3 has 15 residues. The chain's CDR3 is CASSQEGGTGTEAFF. The DNA for the CDR3 is TGTGCCAGCAGCCAAGAAGGTGGGACGGGGACTGAAGCTTTCTTT.

In nucleotides, the CDR3 is TGTGCCAGCAGTCGACAGGGGGCAGAAGGGGGCTACACCTTC. Residues: CASSRQGAEGGYTF. The rearrangement uses TRBV28 and TRBJ1-2; TRBD1 matches at 10 bases. CDR3 length: 14 amino acids. The germline CDR1 and CDR2 sequences are MDHEN and SYDVKM. Germline trimming cut 5 bases from V and 8 bases from J; bases unmatched to any gene: 8.

This clone is deemed medium-sized. CDR3 in amino acids: CASSLGETVRGYTF. Here the CDR3 DNA reads TGTGCCAGCAGCTTAGGGGAGACAGTAAGAGGCTACACCTTC. This chain connects TRBV11-2 to TRBJ1-2; D possibly corresponds to TRBD1 (5 bases). The V gene's germline CDR1 is SGHAT and CDR2 FQNNGV. Trimming removed 1 base from V and 8 bases from J, with 14 bases in between. CDR3 length: 14 residues. Full variable domain (remainder filled in from reference TRBV11-2 and TRBJ1-2): EAGVAQSPRYKIIEKRQSVAFWCNPISGHATLYWYQQILGQGPKLLIQFQNNGVVDDSQLPKDRFSAERLKGVDSTLKIQPAKLEDSAVYLCASSLGETVRGYTFGSGTRLTVV.

This clone turned up a few times. The rearrangement uses TRBV29-1 and TRBJ2-7, with TRBD2 as a possible D gene (6 bases). V lost 2 bases to trimming and J lost 3 bases, with 20 bases between them. Germline CDR1 SQVTM, CDR2 ANQGSEA. The CDR3 spans 16 residues. The CDR3: CSVELDVRGGRYEQYF. The DNA for the CDR3 is TGCAGCGTTGAATTAGACGTTCGGGGAGGTCGCTACGAGCAGTACTTC.

This chain uses TRBV5-1 with TRBJ1-6; D is unclear. Per the germline V gene, CDR1 is SGHRS and CDR2 is YFSETQ. The V end was cut by 1 base, the J end by 10 bases, with 15 bases between. CDR3 length: 15 residues. CDR3 sequence: CASSLSYNVGSPLHF. As DNA, the CDR3 is TGCGCCAGCAGCTTGTCTTACAACGTTGGCTCACCCCTCCACTTT. The full variable domain, with the rest looked up from reference TRBV5-1 and TRBJ1-6, is KAGVTQTPRYLIKTRGQQVTLSCSPISGHRSVSWYQQTPGQGLQFLFEYFSETQRNKGNFPGRFSGRQFSNSRSEMNVSTLELGDSALYLCASSLSYNVGSPLHFGNGTRLTVT.

The chain recombines TRBV7-2 with TRBJ2-1; D gene uncertain. The CDR3 has 15 residues. From germline, CDR1 is SGHTA and CDR2 FQGNSA. Trimming took 5 bases from V and 1 from J, leaving 12 bases between them. As DNA, the CDR3 is TGTGCCAGCAGCCCCCGGTCCAGTTCCTACAATGAGCAGTTCTTC. Translation: CASSPRSSSYNEQFF.

The V call is TRBV5-5, the J call TRBJ1-1; no definite D call. The V and J ends lost 2 bases and 6 bases respectively, with 14 bases between them. Looked up from germline, CDR1 is SGHKS and CDR2 is YYEKEE (reference sequence). The CDR3 loop spans 14 amino acids. The CDR3 bases are TGTGCCAGCAGCTTAACCCGGCCCCGGGCTGAAGCTTTCTTT. As protein: CASSLTRPRAEAFF.

This clone was seen just once. The V and J genes are TRBV28 and TRBJ1-5; D is possibly TRBD1 (6 bases). Germline V CDR1 and CDR2: MDHEN, SYDVKM. V was cut by 10 bases and J by 4 bases, with 20 bases left in between. CDR3 length equals 15 residues. The CDR3 is CATKGGAVGNQPQHF. The CDR3 nucleotides read TGTGCCACCAAGGGGGGGGCCGTTGGTAATCAGCCCCAGCATTTT.

The chain joins TRBV6-5 to TRBJ1-1, with a weak D call TRBD1 (6 bases). V lost 4 bases and J 11 bases, leaving 14 bases between the germline ends. The CDR3 has 12 residues. The germline gives CDR1 MNHEY, CDR2 SVGAGI. The CDR3 is CASSSNRAGAFF. CDR3 DNA sequence: TGTGCCAGCAGTTCAAACAGGGCTGGGGCTTTCTTT.

The chain has TRBV10-3 and TRBJ2-7; D remains unclear. CDR3 size: 13 residues. V lost 7 bases, J lost 5 bases, and 15 bases lay in between. Germline V gives CDR1 ENHRY, CDR2 SYGVKD. CDR3 sequence reads: CAIMGTLNHEQYF. The CDR3 nucleotides are TGTGCCATCATGGGAACCCTGAACCACGAGCAGTACTTC.

The chain combines TRBV2 with TRBJ2-7; 8 nucleotides line up with TRBD2. Germline CDR1 reads SNHLY; CDR2 reads FYNNEI. Trimming cost V 5 bases and J 3 bases; bases outside gene matches: 6. This CDR3 comprises 14 residues. CDR3 bases: TGTGCCAGCAGTACCGGGACTAGTGTCTACGAGCAGTACTTC. It translates to CASSTGTSVYEQYF.

The chain carries TRBV18 and TRBJ1-2; possibly TRBD1 for D (5 bases). Germline values: CDR1 KGHSH, CDR2 LQKENI. This CDR3 contains 15 residues. V lost 2 bases, J lost 0 bases, and 10 bases lay in between. CDR3 bases: TGTGCCAGCTCACCATCCGACAGCCCTAACTATGGCTACACCTTC. As protein: CASSPSDSPNYGYTF.

V is TRBV5-5 and J is TRBJ1-5, with 8 bases aligning to TRBD1. Germline lookup yields CDR1 SGHKS and CDR2 YYEKEE (reference sequence). The CDR3 covers 15 residues. Trimming cost V 8 bases and J 2 bases; bases outside gene matches: 9. Written as DNA, the CDR3 is TGTGCCAGTCATCAGGGGGCTCTGGGCAATCAGCCCCAGCATTTT. Amino acids: CASHQGALGNQPQHF. The variable domain in full, with the rest retrieved from reference TRBV5-5 and TRBJ1-5, is DAGVTQSPTHLIKTRGQQVTLRCSPISGHKSVSWYQQVLGQGPQFIFQYYEKEERGRGNFPDRFSARQFPNYSSELNVNALLLGDSALYLCASHQGALGNQPQHFGDGTRLSIL.